These 8 T cell receptor beta chains share one sample of origin, sequenced in a study of T cell responses to AZD1222 COVID-19 vaccine. Libraries were prepared by immunoSEQ multiplex PCR; TCRdb keeps only in-frame clonotypes and omits some of them. In the table there are some 150,000 clones, 86% of which are singletons. The sequenced sample was peripheral blood, obtained 28 days after the second AZD1222 dose. The origin of the receptors is an adult who received the AZD1222 COVID-19 vaccine.

In its sample, this clone was seen a few times. The rearrangement uses TRBV11-2 and TRBJ1-5, with a possible D match to TRBD1 (6 bases). This CDR3 spans 13 amino acids. The germline gives CDR1 SGHAT, CDR2 FQNNGV. V was pared by 4 bases and J by 2 bases, with 6 bases between. The CDR3 DNA reads as TGTGCCAGCAGCTACAGGGGCAATCAGCCCCAGCATTTT. Protein sequence: CASSYRGNQPQHF.

The V and J genes are TRBV9 and TRBJ2-7; 8 bases are shared with TRBD1. V lost 4 bases and J lost 4; bases outside the gene matches: 7. The germline V gene has CDR1 SGDLS and CDR2 YYNGEE. The CDR3 contains 14 residues. CDR3 amino acids: CASSPGQGLYEQYF. In DNA form, the CDR3 reads TGTGCCAGCAGCCCTGGACAGGGATTGTACGAGCAGTACTTC.

This rearrangement joins TRBV7-2 to TRBJ2-1; 8 positions match TRBD2. This CDR3 contains 16 residues. CDR1 SGHTA and CDR2 FQGNSA come from the germline V gene. V shed 1 base, J shed 4 bases, and the junction held 6 bases outside the gene matches. The DNA of the CDR3 is TGTGCCAGCAGCTTAGGGGGGGCTAGCGGGTACAATGAGCAGTTCTTC. This sequence encodes CASSLGGASGYNEQFF.

This rearrangement joins TRBV4-2 to TRBJ2-1, with 10 bases that match TRBD2. Germline lookup yields CDR1 LGHNA and CDR2 YNFKEQ. The CDR3 runs to 16 residues. J lost 5 bases, V lost 3 bases, and 7 bases had no gene match. The chain's CDR3 is CASSQDLAGDHNEQFF. CDR3 coding DNA: TGTGCCAGCAGCCAGGATCTAGCGGGAGACCACAATGAGCAGTTCTTC.

The chain uses TRBV2 and TRBJ2-7, with D unresolved. The CDR3 is 14 residues long. Trimming shortened V by 3 bases and J by 4 bases, and 13 bases separated the two germline ends. CDR1 and CDR2 (germline): SNHLY, FYNNEI. The CDR3 reads CASSDFNSRYEQYF. The CDR3 DNA follows: TGTGCCAGCAGTGATTTCAACAGCAGATACGAGCAGTACTTC.

This chain uses TRBV6-1 with TRBJ2-7, with 8 bases identical to TRBD1. Trimming took 0 bases from V and 3 from J; bases not matched to a gene: 4. The CDR3 has 15 residues. CDR1 and CDR2 (germline): MNHNS, SASEGT. The CDR3 protein is CASSEAQGAVYEQYF. CDR3 coding DNA: TGTGCCAGCAGTGAAGCGCAGGGGGCGGTCTACGAGCAGTACTTC.

This chain links TRBV27 with TRBJ1-1; possibly TRBD1 for D (6 bases). This CDR3 has 17 residues. Germline lookup yields CDR1 MNHEY and CDR2 SMNVEV (reference sequence). Trimming cost V 5 bases and J 2 bases, with 21 bases left between them. The CDR3 DNA follows: TGTGCCAGCAGTGTGAATCCGGGGGCTGCAGGAAACACTGAAGCTTTCTTT. Protein: CASSVNPGAAGNTEAFF.

The chain uses TRBV12-3 or TRBV12-4 and TRBJ1-1; no clear D. The V and J ends lost 7 bases and 3 bases respectively, with 9 bases between them. The CDR3 has 12 residues. The CDR3 DNA follows: TGTGCCAGCACCCTTGCTGACACTGAAGCTTTCTTT. This codes for CASTLADTEAFF.